What follows are 3 T cell receptor beta chains derived from one specimen sequenced in a study. TCRdb re-called the 5' RACE reads with MiXCR, one entry per CDR3 protein. The table lists around 33,000 distinct CDR3 sequences, around a quarter of them singletons. Sequenced: memory CD4+ T cells sorted from blood. The subset is: memory CD4+ T cells, CD4+CD45RO+CD25-. The receptors come from a female donor with breast cancer.

This clonotype was seen ten or more times. The chain has TRBV7-4 and TRBJ2-7, with no clear D. Germline-derived CDR1 and CDR2 are SGHVT and SQSDAQ. This CDR3 region has 10 residues. V was trimmed by 5 bases and J by 7 bases, leaving 6 bases between them. The CDR3 nucleotides are TGTGCCAGCAGCGCCCAAGAGCAGTACTTC. It encodes CASSAQEQYF.

With regard to this clonotype: A single base separates this from a much larger clone, so it may be a read error. The rearrangement joins TRBV20-1 to TRBJ2-5, with D possibly matching TRBD2 (5 bases). The V gene's germline CDR1 is DFQATT and CDR2 SNEGSKA (reference sequence). The CDR3 runs to 17 residues. CDR3 sequence (DNA): TGCAGTGCTAGAGACAGGAGCACAGCTAGGACTCAAGAGGCCCAGTACTTC. It codes for CSARDRSTARTQEAQYF.

This clonotype has more than one count but fewer than ten. This sequence joins TRBV27 and TRBJ2-1; possible D gene TRBD2, 7 bases. The germline V gene encodes CDR1 MNHEY and CDR2 SMNVEV (reference sequence). V was pared by 3 bases and J by 5 bases, with 26 bases between. CDR3 length: 19 residues. The CDR3 nucleotides are TGTGCCAGCAGTTTCTCTCGGCTAGCGGCCCGAAGGGGGGACAATGAGCAGTTCTTC. The encoded protein is CASSFSRLAARRGDNEQFF.